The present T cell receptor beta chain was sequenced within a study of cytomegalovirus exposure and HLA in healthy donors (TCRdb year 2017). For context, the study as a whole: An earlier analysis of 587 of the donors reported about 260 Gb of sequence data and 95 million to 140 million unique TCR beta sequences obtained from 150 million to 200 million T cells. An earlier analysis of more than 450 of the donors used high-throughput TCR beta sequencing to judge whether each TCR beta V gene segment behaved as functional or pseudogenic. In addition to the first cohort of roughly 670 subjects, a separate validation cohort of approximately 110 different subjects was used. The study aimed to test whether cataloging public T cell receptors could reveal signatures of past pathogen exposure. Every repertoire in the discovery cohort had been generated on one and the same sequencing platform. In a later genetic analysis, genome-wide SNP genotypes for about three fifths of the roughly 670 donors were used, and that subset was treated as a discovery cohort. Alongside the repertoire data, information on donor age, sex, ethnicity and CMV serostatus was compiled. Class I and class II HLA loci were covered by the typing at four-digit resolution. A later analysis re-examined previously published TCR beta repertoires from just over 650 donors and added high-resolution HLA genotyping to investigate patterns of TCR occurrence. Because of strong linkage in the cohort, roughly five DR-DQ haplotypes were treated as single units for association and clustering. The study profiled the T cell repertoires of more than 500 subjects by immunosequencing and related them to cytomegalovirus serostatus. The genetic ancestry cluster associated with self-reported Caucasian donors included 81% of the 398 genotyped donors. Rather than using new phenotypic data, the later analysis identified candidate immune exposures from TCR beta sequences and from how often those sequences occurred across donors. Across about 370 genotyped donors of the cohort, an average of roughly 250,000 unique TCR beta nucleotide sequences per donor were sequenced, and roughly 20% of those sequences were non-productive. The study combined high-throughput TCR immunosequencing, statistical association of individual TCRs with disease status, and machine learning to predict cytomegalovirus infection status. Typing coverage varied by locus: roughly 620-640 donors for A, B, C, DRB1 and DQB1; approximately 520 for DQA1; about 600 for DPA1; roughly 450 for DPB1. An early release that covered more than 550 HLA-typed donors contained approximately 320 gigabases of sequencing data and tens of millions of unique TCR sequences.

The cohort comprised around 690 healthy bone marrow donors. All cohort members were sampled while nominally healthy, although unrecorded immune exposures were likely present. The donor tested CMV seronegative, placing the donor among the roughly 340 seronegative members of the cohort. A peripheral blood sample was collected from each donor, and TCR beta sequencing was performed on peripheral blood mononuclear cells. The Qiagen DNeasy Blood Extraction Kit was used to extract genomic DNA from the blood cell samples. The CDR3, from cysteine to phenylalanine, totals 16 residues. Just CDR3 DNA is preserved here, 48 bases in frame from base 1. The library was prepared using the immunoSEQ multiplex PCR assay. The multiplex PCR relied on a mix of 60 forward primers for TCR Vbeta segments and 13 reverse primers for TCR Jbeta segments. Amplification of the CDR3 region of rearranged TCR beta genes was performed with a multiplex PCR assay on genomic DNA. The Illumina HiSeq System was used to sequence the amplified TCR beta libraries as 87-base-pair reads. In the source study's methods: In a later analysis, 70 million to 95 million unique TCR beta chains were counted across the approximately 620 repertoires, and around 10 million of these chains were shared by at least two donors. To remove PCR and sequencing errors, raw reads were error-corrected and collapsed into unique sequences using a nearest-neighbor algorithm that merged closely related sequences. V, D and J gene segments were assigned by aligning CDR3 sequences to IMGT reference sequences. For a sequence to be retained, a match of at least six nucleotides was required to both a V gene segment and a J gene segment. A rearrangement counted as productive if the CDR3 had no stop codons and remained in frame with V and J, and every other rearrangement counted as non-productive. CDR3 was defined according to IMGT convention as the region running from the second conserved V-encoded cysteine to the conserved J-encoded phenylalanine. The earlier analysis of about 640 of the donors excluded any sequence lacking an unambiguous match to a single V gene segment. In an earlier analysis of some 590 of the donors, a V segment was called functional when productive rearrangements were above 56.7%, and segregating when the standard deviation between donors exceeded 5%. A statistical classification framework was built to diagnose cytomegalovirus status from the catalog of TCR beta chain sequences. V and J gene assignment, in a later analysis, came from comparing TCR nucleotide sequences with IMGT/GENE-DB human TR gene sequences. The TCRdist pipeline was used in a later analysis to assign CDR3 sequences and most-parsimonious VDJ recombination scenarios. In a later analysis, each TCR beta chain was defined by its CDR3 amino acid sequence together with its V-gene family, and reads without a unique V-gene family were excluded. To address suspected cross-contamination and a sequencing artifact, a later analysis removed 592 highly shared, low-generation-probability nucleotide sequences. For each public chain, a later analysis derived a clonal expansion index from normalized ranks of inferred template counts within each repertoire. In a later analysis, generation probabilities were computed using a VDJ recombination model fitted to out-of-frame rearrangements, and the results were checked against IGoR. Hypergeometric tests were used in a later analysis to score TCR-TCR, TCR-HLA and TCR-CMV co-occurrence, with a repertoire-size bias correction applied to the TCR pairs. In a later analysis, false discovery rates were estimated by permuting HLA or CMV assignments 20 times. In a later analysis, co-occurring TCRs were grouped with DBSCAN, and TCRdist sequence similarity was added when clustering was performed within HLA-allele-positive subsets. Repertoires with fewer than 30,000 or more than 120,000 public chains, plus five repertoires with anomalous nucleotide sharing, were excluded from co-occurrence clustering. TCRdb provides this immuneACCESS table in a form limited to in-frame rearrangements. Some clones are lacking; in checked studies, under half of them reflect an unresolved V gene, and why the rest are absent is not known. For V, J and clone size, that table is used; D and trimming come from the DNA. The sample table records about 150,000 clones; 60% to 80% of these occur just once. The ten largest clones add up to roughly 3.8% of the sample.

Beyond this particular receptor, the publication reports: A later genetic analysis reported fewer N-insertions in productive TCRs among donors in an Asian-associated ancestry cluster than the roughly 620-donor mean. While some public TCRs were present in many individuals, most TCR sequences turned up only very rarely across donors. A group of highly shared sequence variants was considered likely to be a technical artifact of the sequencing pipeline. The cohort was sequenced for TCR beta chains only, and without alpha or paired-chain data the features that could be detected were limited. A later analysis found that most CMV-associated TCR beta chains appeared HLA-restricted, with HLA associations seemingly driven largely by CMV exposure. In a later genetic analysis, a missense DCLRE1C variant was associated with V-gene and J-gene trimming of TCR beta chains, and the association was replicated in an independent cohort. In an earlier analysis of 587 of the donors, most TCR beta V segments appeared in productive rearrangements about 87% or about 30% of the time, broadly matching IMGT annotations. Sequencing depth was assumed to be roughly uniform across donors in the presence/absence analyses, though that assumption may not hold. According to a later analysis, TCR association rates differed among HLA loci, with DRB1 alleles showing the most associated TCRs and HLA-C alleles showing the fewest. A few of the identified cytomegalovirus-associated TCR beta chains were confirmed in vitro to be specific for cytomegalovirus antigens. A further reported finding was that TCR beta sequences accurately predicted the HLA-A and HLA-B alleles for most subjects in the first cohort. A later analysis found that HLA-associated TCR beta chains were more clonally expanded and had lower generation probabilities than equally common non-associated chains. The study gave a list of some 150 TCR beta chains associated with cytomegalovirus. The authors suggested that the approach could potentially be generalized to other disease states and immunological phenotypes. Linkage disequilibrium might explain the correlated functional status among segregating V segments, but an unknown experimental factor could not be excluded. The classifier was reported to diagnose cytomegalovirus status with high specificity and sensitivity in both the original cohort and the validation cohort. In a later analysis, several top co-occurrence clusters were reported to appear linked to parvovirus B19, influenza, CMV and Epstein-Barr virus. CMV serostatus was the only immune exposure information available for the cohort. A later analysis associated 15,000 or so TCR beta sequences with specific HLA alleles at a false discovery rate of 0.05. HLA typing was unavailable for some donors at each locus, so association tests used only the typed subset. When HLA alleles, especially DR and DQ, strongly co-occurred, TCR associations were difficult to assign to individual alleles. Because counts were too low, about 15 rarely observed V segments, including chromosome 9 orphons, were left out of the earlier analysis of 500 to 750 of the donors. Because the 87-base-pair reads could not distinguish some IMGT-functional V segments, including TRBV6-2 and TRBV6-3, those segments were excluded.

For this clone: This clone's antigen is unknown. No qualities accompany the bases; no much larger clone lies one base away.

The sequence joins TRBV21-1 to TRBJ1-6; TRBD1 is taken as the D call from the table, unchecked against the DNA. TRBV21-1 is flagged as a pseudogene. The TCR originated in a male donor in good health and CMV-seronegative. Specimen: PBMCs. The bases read TGTGCCAGCAGCAAAGGGACAGGGGACTATAATTCACCCCTCCACTTT. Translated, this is CASSKGTGDYNSPLHF.